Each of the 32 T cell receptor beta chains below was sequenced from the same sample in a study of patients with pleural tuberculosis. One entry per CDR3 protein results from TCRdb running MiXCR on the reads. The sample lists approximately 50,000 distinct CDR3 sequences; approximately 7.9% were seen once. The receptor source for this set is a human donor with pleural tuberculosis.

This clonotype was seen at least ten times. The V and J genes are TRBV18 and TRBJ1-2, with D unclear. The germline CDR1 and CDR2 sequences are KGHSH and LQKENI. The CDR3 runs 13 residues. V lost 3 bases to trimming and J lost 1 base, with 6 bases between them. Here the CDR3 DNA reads TGTGCCAGCTCACCGGAGAGTAACTATGGCTACACCTTC. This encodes CASSPESNYGYTF. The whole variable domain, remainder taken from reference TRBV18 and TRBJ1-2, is NAGVMQNPRHLVRRRGQEARLRCSPMKGHSHVYWYRQLPEEGLKFMVYLQKENIIDESGMPKERFSAEFPKEGPSILRIQQVVRGDSAAYFCASSPESNYGYTFGSGTRLTVV.

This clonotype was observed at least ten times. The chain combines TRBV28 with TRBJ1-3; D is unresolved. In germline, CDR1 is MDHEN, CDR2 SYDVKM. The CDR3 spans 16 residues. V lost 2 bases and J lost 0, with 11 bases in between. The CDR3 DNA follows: TGTGCCAGCAGTTTACGGGGAGGTTTCTCTGGAAACACCATATATTTT. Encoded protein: CASSLRGGFSGNTIYF.

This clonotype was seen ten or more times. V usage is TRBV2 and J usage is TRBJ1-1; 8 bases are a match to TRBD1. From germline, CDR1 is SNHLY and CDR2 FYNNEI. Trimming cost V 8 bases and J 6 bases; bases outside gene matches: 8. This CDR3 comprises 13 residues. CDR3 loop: CASLRQGLSEAFF. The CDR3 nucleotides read TGTGCCAGCCTCCGACAGGGGTTATCTGAAGCTTTCTTT.

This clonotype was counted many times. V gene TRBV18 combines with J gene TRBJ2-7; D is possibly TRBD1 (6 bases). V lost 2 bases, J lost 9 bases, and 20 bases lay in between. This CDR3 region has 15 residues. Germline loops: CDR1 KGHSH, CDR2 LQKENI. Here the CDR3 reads CASSPDPGTPSGQYF. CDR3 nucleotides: TGTGCCAGCTCACCAGATCCCGGGACACCCTCGGGGCAGTACTTC.

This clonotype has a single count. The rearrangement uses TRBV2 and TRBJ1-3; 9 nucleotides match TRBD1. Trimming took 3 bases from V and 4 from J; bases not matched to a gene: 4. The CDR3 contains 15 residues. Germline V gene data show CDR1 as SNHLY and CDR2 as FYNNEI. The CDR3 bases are TGTGCCAGCAGTGACGGGACAGGGAACGGAAACACCATATATTTT. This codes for CASSDGTGNGNTIYF.

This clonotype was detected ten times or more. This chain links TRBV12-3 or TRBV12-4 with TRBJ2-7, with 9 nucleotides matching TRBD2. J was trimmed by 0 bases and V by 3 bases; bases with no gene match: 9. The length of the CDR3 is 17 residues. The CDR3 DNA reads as TGTGCCAGCAGTTTCCGTCGACTAGCGGAGAGCTCCTACGAGCAGTACGTC. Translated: CASSFRRLAESSYEQYV.

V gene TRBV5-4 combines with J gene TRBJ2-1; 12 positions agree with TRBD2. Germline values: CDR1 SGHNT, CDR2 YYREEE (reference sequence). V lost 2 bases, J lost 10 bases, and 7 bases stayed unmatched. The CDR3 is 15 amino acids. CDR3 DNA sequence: TGTGCCAGCAGCTTCCTAGCGGGAGGGTTGAGGGAGCAGTTCTTC. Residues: CASSFLAGGLREQFF.

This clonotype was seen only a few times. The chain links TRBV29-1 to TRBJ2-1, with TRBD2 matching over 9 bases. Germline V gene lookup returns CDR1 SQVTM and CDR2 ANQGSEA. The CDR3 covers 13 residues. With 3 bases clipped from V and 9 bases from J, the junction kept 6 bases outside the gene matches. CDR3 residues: CSVEEGTSFEQFF. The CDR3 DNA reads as TGCAGCGTTGAGGAGGGGACTAGCTTTGAGCAGTTCTTC.

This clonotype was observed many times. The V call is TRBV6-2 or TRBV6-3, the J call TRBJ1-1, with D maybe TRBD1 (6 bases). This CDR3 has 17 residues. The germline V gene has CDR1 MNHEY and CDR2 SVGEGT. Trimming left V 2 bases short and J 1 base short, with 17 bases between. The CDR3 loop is CASSYESQGRGNTEAFF. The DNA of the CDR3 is TGTGCCAGCAGTTACGAGTCCCAGGGCAGGGGGAACACTGAAGCTTTCTTT.

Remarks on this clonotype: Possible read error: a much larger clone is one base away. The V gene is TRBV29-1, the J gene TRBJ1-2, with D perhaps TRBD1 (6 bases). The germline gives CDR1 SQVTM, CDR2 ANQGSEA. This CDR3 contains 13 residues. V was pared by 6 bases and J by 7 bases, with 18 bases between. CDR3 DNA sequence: TGCAGCGTCGATTTGGGGGCCGGATTTGGCTACACCTTC. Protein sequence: CSVDLGAGFGYTF.

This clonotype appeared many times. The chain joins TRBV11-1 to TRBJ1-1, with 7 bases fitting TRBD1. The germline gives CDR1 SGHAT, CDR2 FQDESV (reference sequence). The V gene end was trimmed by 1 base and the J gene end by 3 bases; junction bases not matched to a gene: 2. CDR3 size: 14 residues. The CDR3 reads CASSLGQGDTEAFF. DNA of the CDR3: TGTGCCAGCAGCTTAGGTCAGGGGGACACTGAAGCTTTCTTT.

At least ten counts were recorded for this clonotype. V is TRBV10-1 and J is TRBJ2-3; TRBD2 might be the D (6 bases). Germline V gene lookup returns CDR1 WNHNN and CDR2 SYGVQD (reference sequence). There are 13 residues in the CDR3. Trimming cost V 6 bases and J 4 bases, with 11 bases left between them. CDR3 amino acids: CASSGSWADTQYF. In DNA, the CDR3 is TGCGCCAGCAGCGGGAGTTGGGCAGATACGCAGTATTTT.

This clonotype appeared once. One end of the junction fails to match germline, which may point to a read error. CDR3: CVSKKRRGTDTQYF. The DNA of the CDR3 is TGTGTCAGCAAGAAAAGACGGGGCACAGATACGCAGTATTTT. V and J are TRBV25-1 and TRBJ2-3; no reliable D call. Germline values: CDR1 MGHDK, CDR2 SYGVNS. The CDR3 runs 14 residues.

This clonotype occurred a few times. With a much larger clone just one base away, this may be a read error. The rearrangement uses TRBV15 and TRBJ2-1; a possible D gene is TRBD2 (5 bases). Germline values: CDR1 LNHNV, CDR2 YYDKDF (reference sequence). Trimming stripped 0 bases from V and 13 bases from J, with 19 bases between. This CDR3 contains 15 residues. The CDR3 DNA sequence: TGTGCCACCAGCAGAGATAGGAGGATCGAAAACATTCAGTTCTTC. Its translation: CATSRDRRIENIQFF.

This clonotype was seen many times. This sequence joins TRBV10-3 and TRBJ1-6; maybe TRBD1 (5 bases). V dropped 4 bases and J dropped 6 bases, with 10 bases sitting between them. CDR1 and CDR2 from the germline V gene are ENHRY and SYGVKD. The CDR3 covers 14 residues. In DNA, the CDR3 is TGTGCCATCAGTGCCGACAGCTTTAATTCACCCCTCCACTTT. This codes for CAISADSFNSPLHF.

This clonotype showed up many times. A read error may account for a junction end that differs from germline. The CDR3 loop reads CASSAAPTSGNTIYF. CDR3 nucleotides: TGTGCCAGCAGCGCAGCCCCGACTTCTGGAAACACCATATATTTT. The genes are TRBV7-1 and TRBJ1-3; D ambiguous. TRBV7-1 falls under the ORF class, with uncertain function. CDR3 length equals 15 residues.

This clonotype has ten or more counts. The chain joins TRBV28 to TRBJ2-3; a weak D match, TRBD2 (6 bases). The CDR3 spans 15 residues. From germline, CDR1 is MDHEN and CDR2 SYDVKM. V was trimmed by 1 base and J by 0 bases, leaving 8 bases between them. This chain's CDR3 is CASSLYAGSTDTQYF. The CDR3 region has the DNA TGTGCCAGCAGTTTATATGCGGGAAGCACAGATACGCAGTATTTT.

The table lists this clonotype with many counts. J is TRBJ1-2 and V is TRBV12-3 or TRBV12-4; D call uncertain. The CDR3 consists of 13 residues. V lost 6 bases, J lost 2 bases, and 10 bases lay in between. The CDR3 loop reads CASSSGDNYGYTF. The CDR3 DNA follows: TGTGCCAGCAGCTCGGGAGACAACTATGGCTACACCTTC.

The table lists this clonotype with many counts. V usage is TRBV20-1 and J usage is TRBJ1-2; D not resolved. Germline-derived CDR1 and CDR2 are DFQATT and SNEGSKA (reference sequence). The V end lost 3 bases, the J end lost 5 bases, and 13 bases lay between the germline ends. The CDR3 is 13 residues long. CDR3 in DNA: TGCAGTGCTAGTCTTGTAGGATTTTATGGCTACACCTTC. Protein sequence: CSASLVGFYGYTF.

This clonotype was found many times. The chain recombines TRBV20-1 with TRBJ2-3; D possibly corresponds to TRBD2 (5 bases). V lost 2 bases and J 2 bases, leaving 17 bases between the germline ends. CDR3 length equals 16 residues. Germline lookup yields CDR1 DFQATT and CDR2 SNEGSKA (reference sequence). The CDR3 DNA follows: TGCAGTGCTAGAATTGTGGCCGGGATGGACACAGATACGCAGTATTTT. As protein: CSARIVAGMDTDTQYF.

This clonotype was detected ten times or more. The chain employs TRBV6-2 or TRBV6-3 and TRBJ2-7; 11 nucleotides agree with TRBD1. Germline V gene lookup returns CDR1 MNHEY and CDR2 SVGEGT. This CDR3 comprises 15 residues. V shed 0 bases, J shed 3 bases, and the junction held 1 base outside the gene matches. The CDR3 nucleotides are TGTGCCAGCAGTTACTCCGGGACAGGGGGCTACGAGCAGTACTTC. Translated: CASSYSGTGGYEQYF.

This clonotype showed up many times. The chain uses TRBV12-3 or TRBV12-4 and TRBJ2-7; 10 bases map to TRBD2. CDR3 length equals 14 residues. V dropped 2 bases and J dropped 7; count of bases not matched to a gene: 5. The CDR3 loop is CASSLLAGVGEQYF. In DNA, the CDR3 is TGTGCCAGCAGTTTACTAGCGGGAGTGGGGGAGCAGTACTTC.

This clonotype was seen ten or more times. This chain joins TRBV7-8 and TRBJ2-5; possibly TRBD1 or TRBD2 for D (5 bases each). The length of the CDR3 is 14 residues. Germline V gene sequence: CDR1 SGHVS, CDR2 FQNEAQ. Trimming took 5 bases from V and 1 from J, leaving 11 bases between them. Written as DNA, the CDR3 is TGTGCCAGCAGCCTTGGGACGGTCCAAGAGACCCAGTACTTC. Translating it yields CASSLGTVQETQYF.

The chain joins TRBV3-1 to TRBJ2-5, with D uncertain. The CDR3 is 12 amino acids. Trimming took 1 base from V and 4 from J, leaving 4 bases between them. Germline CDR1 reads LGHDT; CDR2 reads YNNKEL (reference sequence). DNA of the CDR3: TGTGCCAGCAGCCAAGTTATAGAGACCCAGTACTTC. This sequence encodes CASSQVIETQYF.

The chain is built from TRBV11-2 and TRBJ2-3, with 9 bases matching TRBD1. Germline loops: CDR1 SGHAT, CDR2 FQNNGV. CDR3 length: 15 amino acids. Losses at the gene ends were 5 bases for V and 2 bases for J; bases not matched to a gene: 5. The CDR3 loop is CASSPRDRVTDTQYF. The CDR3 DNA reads TGTGCCAGCAGCCCCCGGGACAGGGTCACAGATACGCAGTATTTT.

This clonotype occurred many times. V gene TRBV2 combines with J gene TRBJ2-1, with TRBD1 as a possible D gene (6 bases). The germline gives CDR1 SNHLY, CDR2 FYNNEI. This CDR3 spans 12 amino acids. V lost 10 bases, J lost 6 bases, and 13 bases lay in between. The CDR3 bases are TGTGCCACCAAGACAGGCGTCAATGAGCAGTTCTTC. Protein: CATKTGVNEQFF.

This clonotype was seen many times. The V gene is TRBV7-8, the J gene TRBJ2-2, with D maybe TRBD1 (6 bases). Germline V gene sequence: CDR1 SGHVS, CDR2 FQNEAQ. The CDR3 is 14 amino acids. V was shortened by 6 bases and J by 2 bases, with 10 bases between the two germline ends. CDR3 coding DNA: TGTGCCAGCAGTCGGACAGCCAACACCGGGGAGCTGTTTTTT. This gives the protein CASSRTANTGELFF.

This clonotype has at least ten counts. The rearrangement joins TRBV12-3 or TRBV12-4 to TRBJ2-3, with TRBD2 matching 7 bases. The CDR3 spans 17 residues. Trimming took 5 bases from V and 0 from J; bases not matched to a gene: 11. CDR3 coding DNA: TGTGCCAGCAGTCGATACCTATGGCGGGAGAGCACAGATACGCAGTATTTT. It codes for CASSRYLWRESTDTQYF.

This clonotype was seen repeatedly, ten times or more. CDR3 protein: CSAGFQGNTEAFF. For the CDR3, the DNA is TGCAGTGCTGGATTTCAGGGGAACACTGAAGCTTTCTTT. V and J are TRBV20-1 and TRBJ1-1; tentatively, D is TRBD1 (5 bases). This CDR3 contains 13 residues. Trimming cost V 5 bases and J 1 base, with 11 bases left between them. Looked up from germline, CDR1 is DFQATT and CDR2 is SNEGSKA (reference sequence).

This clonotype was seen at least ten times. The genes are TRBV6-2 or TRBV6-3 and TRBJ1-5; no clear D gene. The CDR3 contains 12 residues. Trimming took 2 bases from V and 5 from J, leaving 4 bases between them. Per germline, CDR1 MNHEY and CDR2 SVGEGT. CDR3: CASSYGDQPQHF. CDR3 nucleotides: TGTGCCAGCAGTTACGGGGATCAGCCCCAGCATTTT.

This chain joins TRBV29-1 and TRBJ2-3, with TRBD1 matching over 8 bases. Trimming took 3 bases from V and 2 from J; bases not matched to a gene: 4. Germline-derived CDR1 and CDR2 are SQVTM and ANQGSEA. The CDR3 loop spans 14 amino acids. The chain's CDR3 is CSVDRTGNTDTQYF. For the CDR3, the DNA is TGCAGCGTTGATAGGACAGGGAACACAGATACGCAGTATTTT.

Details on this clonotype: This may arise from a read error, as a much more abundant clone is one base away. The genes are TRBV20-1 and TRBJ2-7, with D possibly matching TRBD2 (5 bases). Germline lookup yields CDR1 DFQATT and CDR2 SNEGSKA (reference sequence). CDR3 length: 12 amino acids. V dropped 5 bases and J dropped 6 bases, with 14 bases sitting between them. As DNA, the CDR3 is TGCAGTGCTTTGGAGGAGTCGGGCGAGCAGTACTTC. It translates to CSALEESGEQYF.